This T cell receptor (beta chain) was sequenced for a study of cytomegalovirus exposure and HLA in healthy donors. About the research overall: Counted in an early data release were some 81 million unique TCRs from HLA-typed donors. Broader study findings: Later analysis showed most CMV-associated TCR beta chains appearing HLA-restricted.

A remark on this clone: The antigen is not known.

PCR involved 60 Vbeta and 13 Jbeta primers. Sequencing was performed with immunoSEQ multiplex PCR; in TCRdb, only in-frame clones are kept and a portion is missing. The data show around 200,000 clones, 75% to 90% seen once. CDR1 SGHVS and CDR2 FNYEAQ come from the germline V gene. The CDR3 has 15 amino acids. V was cut by 5 bases and J by 7 bases, with 21 bases left in between. The V gene is TRBV7-6, the J gene TRBJ2-7, with D possibly matching TRBD1 (6 bases). The sequenced material came from PBMCs. The sequence derives from a young woman in good health and CMV-seronegative. Written as DNA, the CDR3 is TGTGCCAGCAGCAAGCTCCGGGACACTCATGGGGAGCAGTACTTC. Amino acids: CASSKLRDTHGEQYF.